Detailed here is one TCR beta chain. Antigen unknown. This entry belongs to a study of tumour-infiltrating T cells in Burkitt lymphoma. Study-level background: All epidemiological Burkitt lymphoma subtypes were represented in the cohort.

The CDR3 length is 17 residues. The V end lost 0 bases, the J end lost 5 bases, and 17 bases lay between the germline ends. Germline V gene sequence: CDR1 SGDLS, CDR2 YYNGEE. Some clones are missing from TCRdb's copy, which holds only in-frame ones; the method was immunoSEQ multiplex PCR. Among around 1,200 clones listed, 30% to 40% were seen once. Broader study findings: Public clonotypes, several, appeared across numerous Burkitt lymphoma patients.

Input material: tumor tissue. The TCR sequence derives from a human donor with Burkitt lymphoma. The J gene is TRBJ1-4, the V gene TRBV9, with a possible D match to TRBD1 (6 bases). CDR3 nucleotides: TGTGCCAGCAGCGTAGAAAATGGGCGGGGGACAAATGAAAAACTGTTTTTT. Translated, it gives CASSVENGRGTNEKLFF. Full variable domain (outside the CDR3, taken from reference TRBV9 and TRBJ1-4): DSGVTQTPKHLITATGQRVTLRCSPRSGDLSVYWYQQSLDQGLQFLIQYYNGEERAKGNILERFSAQQFPDLHSELNLSSLELGDSALYFCASSVENGRGTNEKLFFGSGTQLSVL.